This paragraph reports one TCR beta chain. The sample originates from a study of cytomegalovirus exposure and HLA in healthy donors. Primers for the PCR totalled 60 Vbeta and 13 Jbeta. Produced via immunoSEQ multiplex PCR; TCRdb's table is partial and in-frame only. The table includes around 150,000 clones, 65% to 70% detected once. The CDR3 spans 14 residues. CDR1 LNHDA and CDR2 SQIVND come from the germline V gene (reference sequence). Trimming took 7 bases from V and 2 from J, leaving 14 bases between them. The clonotype originates from a woman aged 18-35 years in good health and CMV-seropositive. This chain joins TRBV19 and TRBJ1-2; D may be TRBD1 (5 bases). Input material: PBMCs. The CDR3 DNA sequence: TGTGCCAGTACCCCTGTCGACAGAAACTATGGCTACACCTTC. Its protein is CASTPVDRNYGYTF.